A single sample is the source of the 4 T cell receptor beta chains below, sequenced in a study of radiation and T cells in renal cell carcinoma. The protocol was immunoSEQ multiplex PCR, while the TCRdb copy is restricted to in-frame clones and leaves out a portion. The sample includes around 45,000 clones, around four fifths of them seen just once. Time point meaning: blood 4 weeks post-SBRT, at nephrectomy. Stated treatment: 15 Gy SBRT to primary tumor, nephrectomy 4 weeks later. This material consisted of blood, taken from a patient whose treatment included radiotherapy and nephrectomy. The receptors stem from a woman aged 70-85 years with renal cell carcinoma.

In this sample, this clone turned up a few times. The V gene is TRBV19, the J gene TRBJ2-2; D remains ambiguous. V was trimmed by 4 bases and J by 6 bases, leaving 9 bases between them. The CDR3 is made up of 13 amino acids. Germline CDR1 reads LNHDA; CDR2 reads SQIVND (reference sequence). The CDR3 here is CASSKMGSGELFF. In DNA form, the CDR3 reads TGTGCCAGTAGTAAAATGGGCTCCGGGGAGCTGTTTTTT.

CDR3 DNA: TGTGCGATACAGGACAGGGAGAGGCAGCCCCAGCATTTT. This codes for CAIQDRERQPQHF. The chain combines TRBV10-3 with TRBJ1-5; TRBD1 matches 8 bases. Germline CDR1 reads ENHRY; CDR2 reads SYGVKD. The CDR3 length is 13 residues.

The CDR3 reads CASSQVAGTGGRVGNQPQHF. The CDR3 DNA is TGCGCCAGCAGCCAAGTGGCAGGGACAGGGGGCCGGGTGGGCAATCAGCCCCAGCATTTT. The chain uses TRBV4-3 and TRBJ1-5; 12 bases align to TRBD1. The CDR3 is made up of 20 amino acids. Germline CDR1 is LGHNA and CDR2 is YSLEER. Trimming removed 1 base from V and 2 bases from J; junction bases left unmatched: 12.

This clone is labeled medium-sized. The rearrangement links TRBV9 to TRBJ2-4, with 10 bases lining up with TRBD2. Losses at the gene ends were 0 bases for V and 11 bases for J; bases not matched to a gene: 11. This CDR3 comprises 16 residues. The germline CDR1 and CDR2 sequences are SGDLS and YYNGEE. For the CDR3, the DNA is TGTGCCAGCAGCGTAGAACCAGCGGGAGGGATCCAATTTCAGTACTTC. Residues: CASSVEPAGGIQFQYF.